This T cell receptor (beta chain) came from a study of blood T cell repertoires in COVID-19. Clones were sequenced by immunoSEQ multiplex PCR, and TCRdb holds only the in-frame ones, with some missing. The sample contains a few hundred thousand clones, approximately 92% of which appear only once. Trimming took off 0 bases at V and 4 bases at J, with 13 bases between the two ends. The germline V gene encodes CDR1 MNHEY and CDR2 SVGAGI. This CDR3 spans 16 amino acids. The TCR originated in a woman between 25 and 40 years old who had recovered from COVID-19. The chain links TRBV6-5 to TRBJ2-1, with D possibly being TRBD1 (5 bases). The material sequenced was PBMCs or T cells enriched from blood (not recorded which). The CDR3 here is CASSYSIHPGYNEQFF. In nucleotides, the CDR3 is TGTGCCAGCAGTTACTCGATCCACCCAGGGTACAATGAGCAGTTCTTC.